The rows below give T cell receptor beta chains drawn from one sample of a study of T cell responses to AZD1222 COVID-19 vaccine. TCRdb's table, derived via immunoSEQ multiplex PCR, lists solely in-frame clones and lacks some. The sample consists of more than 95,000 clones, roughly 89% of them appearing once. The material was peripheral blood, obtained on day 0 of MenACWY control vaccination. The receptor set was obtained from an adult in good health. The CDR3 runs from the conserved cysteine through the conserved F or W. Each record gives: J gene, D gene, clone size, V gene, CDR3 protein, CDR3 DNA. D genes are given only for firm matches. Clone size appears in some rows only: once, few, many, or a class for an expanded clone.

j_call: TRBJ1-1; d_call: -; clone_size: -; v_call: TRBV12-3/TRBV12-4; cdr3_aa: CASSPREGAEAFF; cdr3_nt: TGTGCCAGCAGCCCCCGGGAGGGTGCTGAAGCTTTCTTT
j_call: TRBJ2-5; d_call: -; clone_size: once; v_call: TRBV5-1; cdr3_aa: CASSLARPYETQYF; cdr3_nt: TGCGCCAGCAGCTTGGCCAGGCCATACGAGACCCAGTACTTC
j_call: TRBJ1-2; d_call: -; clone_size: -; v_call: TRBV27; cdr3_aa: CASSLSGQSYGYTF; cdr3_nt: TGTGCCAGCAGTTTATCCGGACAGAGCTATGGCTACACCTTC
j_call: TRBJ2-1; d_call: -; clone_size: -; v_call: TRBV7-9; cdr3_aa: CASSPAQGERSYNEQFF; cdr3_nt: TGTGCCAGCAGCCCTGCGCAGGGAGAAAGATCCTACAATGAGCAGTTCTTC
j_call: TRBJ2-7; d_call: TRBD1; clone_size: -; v_call: TRBV9; cdr3_aa: CASSPTTGGAYYEQYF; cdr3_nt: TGTGCCAGCAGCCCGACCACAGGGGGAGCCTACTACGAGCAGTACTTC
j_call: TRBJ2-5; d_call: TRBD1; clone_size: -; v_call: TRBV19; cdr3_aa: CASSRPDRVETQYF; cdr3_nt: TGTGCCAGTAGCCGACCGGACAGGGTCGAGACCCAGTACTTC
j_call: TRBJ1-5; d_call: -; clone_size: -; v_call: TRBV30; cdr3_aa: CASAGYSNQPQHF; cdr3_nt: TGTGCCTCGGCTGGCTATAGCAATCAGCCCCAGCATTTT
j_call: TRBJ1-2; d_call: -; clone_size: -; v_call: TRBV27; cdr3_aa: CASSFGGDFGYTF; cdr3_nt: TGTGCCAGCAGTTTTGGGGGCGATTTTGGCTACACCTTC
j_call: TRBJ2-7; d_call: TRBD1; clone_size: -; v_call: TRBV29-1; cdr3_aa: CSVEDRDSYEQYF; cdr3_nt: TGCAGCGTTGAAGATCGGGACAGCTACGAGCAGTACTTC
j_call: TRBJ2-3; d_call: -; clone_size: -; v_call: TRBV1; cdr3_aa: CTSSQDPANSGNTDTQYF; cdr3_nt: TGCACCAGCAGCCAAGATCCCGCGAATAGCGGGAACACAGATACGCAGTATTTT
j_call: TRBJ2-7; d_call: -; clone_size: -; v_call: TRBV5-1; cdr3_aa: CASSDGQIGSYEQYF; cdr3_nt: TGCGCCAGCAGCGATGGACAGATCGGTTCCTACGAGCAGTACTTC
j_call: TRBJ1-5; d_call: -; clone_size: -; v_call: TRBV6-6; cdr3_aa: CASSGQSNQPQHF; cdr3_nt: TGTGCCAGCAGTGGGCAGTCTAATCAGCCCCAGCATTTT
j_call: TRBJ1-2; d_call: TRBD1; clone_size: -; v_call: TRBV11-3; cdr3_aa: CASSLVRGQAYGYTF; cdr3_nt: TGTGCCAGCAGCTTAGTTAGAGGACAGGCCTATGGCTACACCTTC
j_call: TRBJ2-1; d_call: -; clone_size: -; v_call: TRBV2; cdr3_aa: CASSGTPREQFF; cdr3_nt: TGTGCCAGCAGTGGGACCCCTAGGGAGCAGTTCTTC
j_call: TRBJ2-7; d_call: TRBD1; clone_size: -; v_call: TRBV27; cdr3_aa: CASTPGQGDNSYEQYF; cdr3_nt: TGTGCCAGCACCCCGGGACAGGGGGACAATTCCTACGAGCAGTACTTC
j_call: TRBJ2-7; d_call: TRBD1; clone_size: -; v_call: TRBV11-3; cdr3_aa: CASSLRTGSYYEQYF; cdr3_nt: TGTGCCAGCAGCTTGAGGACAGGGTCGTACTACGAGCAGTACTTC
j_call: TRBJ1-1; d_call: -; clone_size: once; v_call: TRBV6-5; cdr3_aa: CASSYRGVMNTEAFF; cdr3_nt: TGTGCCAGCAGTTACAGGGGGGTCATGAACACTGAAGCTTTCTTT
j_call: TRBJ1-4; d_call: -; clone_size: -; v_call: TRBV9; cdr3_aa: CASSAAVATNEKLFF; cdr3_nt: TGTGCCAGCAGCGCCGCAGTTGCAACTAATGAAAAACTGTTTTTT
j_call: TRBJ1-6; d_call: -; clone_size: -; v_call: TRBV7-9; cdr3_aa: CASSPWGSNSPLHF; cdr3_nt: TGTGCCAGCAGTCCCTGGGGTAGTAATTCACCCCTCCACTTT
j_call: TRBJ2-1; d_call: -; clone_size: -; v_call: TRBV7-9; cdr3_aa: CASSLVANEQFF; cdr3_nt: TGTGCCAGCAGCTTAGTGGCTAATGAGCAGTTCTTC
j_call: TRBJ2-7; d_call: -; clone_size: -; v_call: TRBV7-8; cdr3_aa: CASSQGGASISYEQYF; cdr3_nt: TGTGCCAGCAGCCAGGGCGGGGCAAGTATATCCTACGAGCAGTACTTC
j_call: TRBJ2-1; d_call: TRBD2; clone_size: -; v_call: TRBV5-6; cdr3_aa: CASSFKTSGIYNEQFF; cdr3_nt: TGTGCCAGCAGCTTCAAGACTAGCGGGATATACAATGAGCAGTTCTTC
j_call: TRBJ2-7; d_call: -; clone_size: once; v_call: TRBV7-8; cdr3_aa: CASSRTGISYEQYF; cdr3_nt: TGTGCCAGCAGCCGGACTGGTATCTCCTACGAGCAGTACTTC
j_call: TRBJ2-1; d_call: TRBD2; clone_size: once; v_call: TRBV7-6; cdr3_aa: CASSLATSGSRNEQFF; cdr3_nt: TGTGCCAGCAGCTTAGCTACTAGCGGGAGTAGGAATGAGCAGTTCTTC
j_call: TRBJ2-7; d_call: TRBD2; clone_size: -; v_call: TRBV6-5; cdr3_aa: CASSPSTSGTYEQYF; cdr3_nt: TGTGCCAGCAGTCCCTCAACTAGCGGGACCTACGAGCAGTACTTC
j_call: TRBJ2-7; d_call: TRBD2; clone_size: -; v_call: TRBV10-3; cdr3_aa: CAISKPGLAGSSYEQYF; cdr3_nt: TGTGCCATCAGTAAACCGGGACTAGCGGGTAGCTCCTACGAGCAGTACTTC
j_call: TRBJ2-1; d_call: TRBD2; clone_size: -; v_call: TRBV29-1; cdr3_aa: CSVGAGVSYNEQFF; cdr3_nt: TGCAGCGTTGGGGCGGGAGTCTCCTACAATGAGCAGTTCTTC
j_call: TRBJ1-2; d_call: -; clone_size: -; v_call: TRBV29-1; cdr3_aa: CSVEAGGGFGYTF; cdr3_nt: TGCAGCGTTGAAGCTGGAGGGGGGTTCGGCTACACCTTC
j_call: TRBJ2-7; d_call: TRBD2; clone_size: -; v_call: TRBV29-1; cdr3_aa: CSVDAGVTHEQYF; cdr3_nt: TGCAGCGTTGACGCGGGAGTAACCCACGAGCAGTACTTC
j_call: TRBJ1-6; d_call: -; clone_size: once; v_call: TRBV24-1; cdr3_aa: CATSDRSPPLHF; cdr3_nt: TGTGCCACCAGTGATCGCAGCCCACCCCTCCACTTT
j_call: TRBJ1-2; d_call: -; clone_size: -; v_call: TRBV7-9; cdr3_aa: CASSFTTAVGYTF; cdr3_nt: TGTGCCAGCAGCTTCACAACGGCCGTGGGCTACACCTTC
j_call: TRBJ2-7; d_call: TRBD1; clone_size: once; v_call: TRBV6-2/TRBV6-3; cdr3_aa: CASSYRRPGQGGNEQYF; cdr3_nt: TGTGCCAGCAGTTACCGTAGGCCGGGACAGGGTGGGAACGAGCAGTACTTC
j_call: TRBJ1-2; d_call: -; clone_size: once; v_call: TRBV5-4; cdr3_aa: CASSRSDGANYGYTF; cdr3_nt: TGTGCCAGCAGCCGCTCCGACGGGGCTAACTATGGCTACACCTTC
j_call: TRBJ1-6; d_call: TRBD1; clone_size: -; v_call: TRBV30; cdr3_aa: CAWRYSGGGSPLHF; cdr3_nt: TGTGCCTGGAGATATTCAGGGGGAGGTTCACCCCTCCACTTT
j_call: TRBJ1-1; d_call: -; clone_size: -; v_call: TRBV6-5; cdr3_aa: CASSYGLATEAFF; cdr3_nt: TGTGCCAGCAGTTACGGGCTCGCCACTGAAGCTTTCTTT
j_call: TRBJ2-5; d_call: -; clone_size: -; v_call: TRBV3-1/TRBV3-2; cdr3_aa: CASSQVPEETQYF; cdr3_nt: TGTGCCAGCAGCCAAGTTCCGGAAGAGACCCAGTACTTC
j_call: TRBJ2-3; d_call: TRBD2; clone_size: -; v_call: TRBV6-2/TRBV6-3; cdr3_aa: CASSKGLAIDTQYF; cdr3_nt: TGTGCCAGCAGTAAAGGACTAGCGATAGATACGCAGTATTTT
j_call: TRBJ1-6; d_call: -; clone_size: -; v_call: TRBV6-6; cdr3_aa: CASKEGVGRSPLHF; cdr3_nt: TGTGCCAGCAAAGAAGGAGTCGGTCGGTCACCCCTCCACTTT
j_call: TRBJ1-2; d_call: -; clone_size: few; v_call: TRBV27; cdr3_aa: CASSLSAAVKVYGYTF; cdr3_nt: TGTGCCAGCAGTTTATCGGCAGCCGTAAAGGTCTATGGCTACACCTTC
j_call: TRBJ2-7; d_call: TRBD2; clone_size: -; v_call: TRBV2; cdr3_aa: CASRREGLRDEQYF; cdr3_nt: TGTGCCAGCAGGCGGGAGGGCCTTAGGGACGAGCAGTACTTC
j_call: TRBJ2-3; d_call: -; clone_size: many; v_call: TRBV6-2/TRBV6-3; cdr3_aa: CASSSASGTDTQYF; cdr3_nt: TGTGCCAGCAGTTCTGCTAGCGGCACAGATACGCAGTATTTT
j_call: TRBJ2-1; d_call: TRBD2; clone_size: -; v_call: TRBV4-1; cdr3_aa: CASSQNLQGTSSHNEQFF; cdr3_nt: TGCGCCAGCAGCCAAAACCTACAGGGGACTAGCAGCCACAATGAGCAGTTCTTC
j_call: TRBJ1-1; d_call: -; clone_size: -; v_call: TRBV12-3/TRBV12-4; cdr3_aa: CASSLERTLGAFF; cdr3_nt: TGTGCCAGCAGTTTAGAAAGGACTTTAGGAGCTTTCTTT
j_call: TRBJ2-2; d_call: -; clone_size: -; v_call: TRBV7-2; cdr3_aa: CAPITSHTGELFF; cdr3_nt: TGTGCCCCAATTACTAGCCACACCGGGGAGCTGTTTTTT
j_call: TRBJ1-1; d_call: -; clone_size: -; v_call: TRBV30; cdr3_aa: CAWSVEGITEAFF; cdr3_nt: TGTGCCTGGAGTGTCGAGGGGATCACTGAAGCTTTCTTT